These 10 T cell receptor beta chains share one sample of origin, sequenced in a study of cytomegalovirus exposure and HLA in healthy donors. The primer mix had 60 Vbeta and 13 Jbeta primers. TCRdb keeps only in-frame clones here, not all; method: immunoSEQ multiplex PCR. This sample has 140,000 to 150,000 clones, with 75% found just once. Sequencing used PBMCs. The receptor source for this set is a man aged 25-40 years in good health and CMV-seronegative.

The rearrangement uses TRBV19 and TRBJ2-5; 7 bases are shared with TRBD2. With 6 bases clipped from V and 3 bases from J, the junction kept 7 bases outside the gene matches. The length of the CDR3 is 14 residues. CDR1 is LNHDA and CDR2 is SQIVND in the germline V gene (reference sequence). The CDR3 is CASRKRGGEETQYF. CDR3 sequence (DNA): TGTGCCAGTAGGAAGCGGGGCGGGGAAGAGACCCAGTACTTC. Looking up the rest from reference TRBV19 and TRBJ2-5 gives the full variable domain: DGGITQSPKYLFRKEGQNVTLSCEQNLNHDAMYWYRQDPGQGLRLIYYSQIVNDFQKGDIAEGYSVSREKKESFPLTVTSAQKNPTAFYLCASRKRGGEETQYFGPGTRLLVL.

The rearrangement links TRBV7-2 to TRBJ2-5; 8 bases are shared with TRBD2. With the DNA end fitting TRBJ2-7 better, the J assignment may be wrong. The CDR3 runs to 15 residues. The V gene's germline CDR1 is SGHTA and CDR2 FQGNSA. CDR3 sequence (DNA): TGTGCCAGCAGCTTCCGGTATAGCGGGACCTACGAGCAGTACTTC. This translates into CASSFRYSGTYEQYF.

The V call is TRBV5-1, the J call TRBJ1-3, with D unclear. Germline CDR1 reads SGHRS; CDR2 reads YFSETQ. This CDR3 region has 16 residues. Trimming shortened V by 3 bases and J by 0 bases, and 13 bases separated the two germline ends. The CDR3 region has the DNA TGCGCCAGCAGCTCTGGCGGGTCTCGCTCTGGAAACACCATATATTTT. Residues: CASSSGGSRSGNTIYF. The full variable domain, completed using reference TRBV5-1 and TRBJ1-3, is KAGVTQTPRYLIKTRGQQVTLSCSPISGHRSVSWYQQTPGQGLQFLFEYFSETQRNKGNFPGRFSGRQFSNSRSEMNVSTLELGDSALYLCASSSGGSRSGNTIYFGEGSWLTVV.

The CDR3 DNA is TGTGCCTGGAGCAGGGGTTTGGATCAGCCCCAGCATTTT. This encodes CAWSRGLDQPQHF. The rearrangement links TRBV30 to TRBJ1-5; TRBD1 might be the D (6 bases). This CDR3 has 13 amino acids. Trimming took off 3 bases at V and 5 bases at J, with 11 bases between the two ends. CDR1 and CDR2 (germline): GTSNPN, SVGIG (reference sequence). The full variable domain, with the rest looked up from reference TRBV30 and TRBJ1-5, is SQTIHQWPATLVQPVGSPLSLECTVEGTSNPNLYWYRQAAGRGLQLLFYSVGIGQISSEVPQNLSASRPQDRQFILSSKKLLLSDSGFYLCAWSRGLDQPQHFGDGTRLSIL.

The chain couples TRBV2 to TRBJ2-3; 10 nucleotides line up with TRBD2. Per germline, CDR1 SNHLY and CDR2 FYNNEI. V shed 6 bases and J 6 bases; nucleotides not matched to a gene: 9. The CDR3 is 15 amino acids. The CDR3: CASRKDSGGMDTQYF. The CDR3 DNA sequence: TGTGCCAGCAGAAAGGATAGCGGGGGGATGGATACGCAGTATTTT.

V is TRBV5-1 and J is TRBJ2-5; D is unclear. This CDR3 has 11 residues. V was trimmed by 6 bases and J by 2 bases, leaving 5 bases between them. Germline CDR1 reads SGHRS; CDR2 reads YFSETQ. The CDR3 protein is CASKLQETQYF. The DNA for the CDR3 is TGCGCCAGCAAACTACAAGAGACCCAGTACTTC.

In nucleotides, the CDR3 is TGTGCCAGCAGTGGGGTCATTTCAGGCAGTGAAGCTTTCTTT. Translated: CASSGVISGSEAFF. The rearrangement links TRBV6-1 to TRBJ1-1; no clear D gene. The V end was cut by 4 bases, the J end by 7 bases, with 16 bases between. This CDR3 has 14 amino acids. CDR1 and CDR2 (germline): MNHNS, SASEGT.

This chain joins TRBV5-5 and TRBJ2-3, with D perhaps TRBD1 (7 bases). The V gene lost 4 bases and the J gene lost 2 bases, with 14 bases spanning the gap. This CDR3 spans 15 amino acids. The germline V gene encodes CDR1 SGHKS and CDR2 YYEKEE (reference sequence). The CDR3 loop reads CASSGRTGITDTQYF. The CDR3 region has the DNA TGTGCCAGCAGCGGGAGGACAGGTATCACAGATACGCAGTATTTT. The full variable domain, rest sourced from reference TRBV5-5 and TRBJ2-3, is DAGVTQSPTHLIKTRGQQVTLRCSPISGHKSVSWYQQVLGQGPQFIFQYYEKEERGRGNFPDRFSARQFPNYSSELNVNALLLGDSALYLCASSGRTGITDTQYFGPGTRLTVL.

The gene calls are TRBV5-4 and TRBJ2-7; no reliable D call. V was pared by 1 base and J by 5 bases, with 13 bases between. Germline V gene lookup returns CDR1 SGHNT and CDR2 YYREEE (reference sequence). This CDR3 has 14 residues. Here the CDR3 DNA reads TGTGCCAGCAGCTTGTGGCAGGTCCTGAACGAGCAGTACTTC. Its translation is CASSLWQVLNEQYF.

The table lists this clone with a few counts. The chain carries TRBV6-1 and TRBJ1-2, with D possibly matching TRBD1 (6 bases). The V and J ends lost 2 bases and 8 bases respectively, with 18 bases between them. Germline CDR1 is MNHNS and CDR2 is SASEGT. The length of the CDR3 is 15 residues. The chain's CDR3 is CASSERGARGSGYTF. For the CDR3, the DNA is TGTGCCAGCAGTGAAAGGGGAGCCAGGGGCTCCGGCTACACCTTC.